The clone carrying this T cell receptor (beta chain) was recorded at least ten times. This record comes from a study of spatial heterogeneity in lung cancer. About the research overall: Detected beta-chain sequences consistently exceeded alpha-chain sequences.

The time point: sample taken at primary tumor resection. Samples came from 70 to 80 TRACERx patients with untreated early-stage lung cancer. From tumor, nontumor lung or frozen PBMC, whole RNA was taken unsorted for sequencing. Every individual TCR cDNA molecule carried its own unique molecular identifier, which allowed correction of PCR and sequencing errors. TCRdb re-called the 5' RACE reads with MiXCR, one entry per CDR3 protein. Among 40,000 to 55,000 distinct CDR3 sequences listed, 6.8% were seen once. After removal of 4 bases from V and 6 bases from J, the junction contained 4 bases not matched to a gene. Germline CDR1 reads PRHDT; CDR2 reads FYEKMQ (reference sequence). The CDR3 runs 15 residues.

The input for sequencing was PBMCs, taken at surgery. This sequence joins TRBV13 and TRBJ2-1; 12 bases map to TRBD2. The TCR sequence derives from a female donor with early-stage non-small cell lung cancer. This CDR3 reads CASSSRTSGINEQFF. CDR3 nucleotides: TGTGCCAGCAGCTCACGGACTAGCGGGATCAATGAGCAGTTCTTC.